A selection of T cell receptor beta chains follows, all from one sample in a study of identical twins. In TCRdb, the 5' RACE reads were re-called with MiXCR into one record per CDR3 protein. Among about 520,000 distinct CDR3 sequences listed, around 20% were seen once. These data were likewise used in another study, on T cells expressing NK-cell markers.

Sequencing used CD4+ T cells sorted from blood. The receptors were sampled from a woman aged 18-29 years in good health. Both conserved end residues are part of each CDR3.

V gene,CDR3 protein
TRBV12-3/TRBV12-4,CASSLISPDTQYF
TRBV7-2,CASSTRSGVYEQFF
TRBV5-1,CASSLGASGGSYEQYF
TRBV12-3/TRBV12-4,CASSPAYHEQYF
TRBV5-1,CASSFQGAENEQFF
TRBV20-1,CSAISGQHYGYTF
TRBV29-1,CSVDRTSGIPNEQFF
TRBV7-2,CASSHPGAGELFF
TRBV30,CAWSFRGQSPPEAFF
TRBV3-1,CASSQAAGGNEQYF